This T cell receptor beta chain derives from a study of T-cell reconstitution after alpha-beta-depleted transplantation in children (dated by TCRdb to 2016 to 2017). As for the study more broadly: T-cell immune reconstitution after TCRalphabeta/CD19-depleted allogeneic hematopoietic cell transplantation in children was quantitatively tracked in the study by means of TCR repertoire profiling.

Details on this clonotype: The specificity of this receptor is unknown. No base-level quality is on record; no much larger clone is a single base apart.

The germline V gene encodes CDR1 SGHDT and CDR2 YYEEEE. From the cysteine up to the phenylalanine, the CDR3 has a length of 17 residues. The kept DNA is CDR3 alone, 51 bases in frame from the first base. V and J are trimmed by 1 base and 4 bases, and the gene matches miss 8 bases of the junction. The method behind the library was PCR. TCRdb lists the instrument as Illumina HiSeq 2500. To normalize quantification of the TCRbeta repertoire, the TCR libraries were built with molecular barcoding that relied on unique molecular identifiers. TCRdb took the public reads, trimmed them with fastp at Q25, ran MiXCR for clone calling and kept in-frame beta chains. Identical CDR3 protein sequences are pooled into one entry, listed with their most common genes and DNA. Counted in this sample were about 200,000 distinct CDR3 sequences; about 14% of them appeared once. The ten largest clones capture over 10% of the sample.

The sequence was obtained from a human donor who donated a stem cell graft to a child with acute lymphoblastic leukemia. Source: PBMCs from the stem cell graft donor, taken from the stem cell graft. The V gene is TRBV5-6 and the J gene is TRBJ2-2, and TRBD2 matches 9 of the central bases. The nucleotides are TGTGCCAGCAGCTTGACTAGCGGGTTTTTGATCACCGGGGAGCTGTTTTTT. Its coded protein is CASSLTSGFLITGELFF.